The clone carrying this T cell receptor (beta chain) was recorded at least ten times. Its specificity is unknown. Time point meaning: longitudinal time-point 2. PBMCs numbering 2 million and stored at -80 C yielded the unsorted libraries. The data derive from a study of neurological immune-mediated disorders. Findings of the study overall: Sharing of CDR3 amino acid sequences among expanded clones across subjects was absent, suggesting private repertoires in all groups. Healthy controls had more TCR clonal expansion than multiple sclerosis, which showed the least, whereas HTLV-1-associated myelopathy showed the most.

The cDNA was produced through 5'RACE with 10-nucleotide random UMIs. TCRdb called the 5' RACE reads again in MiXCR, with one record for every CDR3 protein. The sample has around 50,000 distinct CDR3 sequences; over 10% are singletons. Germline V gene data show CDR1 as SGHRS and CDR2 as YFSETQ. This CDR3 region has 13 residues. V was pared by 4 bases and J by 0 bases, with 7 bases between. This receptor was taken from a male donor with HTLV-1-associated myelopathy (HAM/TSP). This chain links TRBV5-1 with TRBJ1-1, with D possibly matching TRBD1 (5 bases). Material for sequencing was PBMCs. CDR3 region: CASSQQVNTEAFF. The CDR3, as DNA: TGCGCCAGCAGCCAACAGGTGAACACTGAAGCTTTCTTT. Looking up the rest from reference TRBV5-1 and TRBJ1-1 gives the full variable domain: KAGVTQTPRYLIKTRGQQVTLSCSPISGHRSVSWYQQTPGQGLQFLFEYFSETQRNKGNFPGRFSGRQFSNSRSEMNVSTLELGDSALYLCASSQQVNTEAFFGQGTRLTVV.